This T cell receptor beta chain was found in a study of T cells in Graves' hyperthyroidism and ophthalmopathy (dated by TCRdb to the late 2010s). Looking at the study overall: TCR V-J signatures able to tell the groups apart were searched for in a discovery cohort of 95 to 100 patients, of whom around 43 had Graves' ophthalmopathy and 57 had stable Graves' hyperthyroidism. Prospective prediction of ophthalmopathy was tested in an independent validation cohort consisting of 18 hyperthyroidism patients and around 16 patients who later progressed to ophthalmopathy. The approximately 100 discovery patients were divided at random into training and test sets in a 7:3 ratio. In addition, the study compared T-cell repertoires in thyroid tissue and in blood from roughly 6 Graves' hyperthyroidism patients. Once sampling was done, hyperthyroidism patients were given methimazole at a starting dose of 30 mg daily, whereas ophthalmopathy patients were given high-dose intravenous methylprednisolone. The paper describes TCR Vbeta CDR3 sequencing of 120 to 150 peripheral blood samples, made up of some 40 ophthalmopathy patients, around 78 hyperthyroidism patients and some 17 progressor patients.

The study excluded patients with uncontrolled infections, other autoimmune diseases, pregnancy or lactation. Diagnoses were based on clinical symptoms, serum thyroxine and TRAb, thyroid ultrasound and orbital computed tomography. Trizol reagent was used to extract total RNA, and RNA quality was then checked on an Agilent 2100 Bioanalyzer. TCR beta CDR3 regions were amplified from RNA transcripts. The first round of RT-PCR for the TCR CDR3 was performed with the HTBI primer set and the Qiagen OneStep RT-PCR kit. Libraries were constructed in a second round of multiplex PCR, after which size selection and purification were carried out. Sequencing of the libraries was done on an Illumina HiSeq2000 using paired-end 100 bp reads. Turning to the authors' computational methods: SOAPnuke was used to process the raw data, with reads discarded if the reads contained adapters or uncalled bases, had a mean Phred below 15, or lacked an exact constant-primer or identifier match. High-quality paired reads were merged using COPE v1.2.5, and each unique nucleotide sequence was defined as a clonotype. Clonotypes were aligned to IMGT TRBV, TRBD and TRBJ reference segments using MiTCR v1.1. The analysis included only V-J combinations with a frequency above 0.0001, which together covered approximately 99% of the repertoires. A TCS score was defined as the ratio between F50 (clonal expansion) and ExV (chaos), using BLOSUM62-based TCRdist between CDR3 peptides within each V-J. Welch's t-statistics and random forest reduced fewer than 600 V-J features to 10 to 15, which were used in a naive Bayes classifier (R e1071). The Morisita-Horn index was used to measure how similar the thyroid and blood repertoires were. The public reads were reanalyzed by TCRdb: fastp trimming at Q25, MiXCR alignment, in-frame beta chains only. Rows merge per CDR3 protein into single entries with the most common DNA and genes. TCRdb, not the authors, supplied the V and J calls. Across this sample there are roughly 510,000 distinct CDR3 sequences, with roughly 45% seen only once. The biggest ten clones account for about 40% of the sample.

Here is what the overall study found, with its caveats: Blood samples also contained most of the expanded thyroid clonotypes (frequency above 0.001), which suggests that blood repertoires may reflect thyroid immune responses. A 13 V-J signature model separated ophthalmopathy from stable hyperthyroidism, with about 90% sensitivity and just under 84% specificity in cross-validation and 80%/75% in testing. In validation, the model predicted progression to ophthalmopathy with 65% to 71% sensitivity and about 72% specificity, a median of 6.5 months before onset. No statistical method was used to fix the sample size in advance, and group allocation was not hidden from the investigators.

The CDR3 runs 15 amino acids, cysteine and phenylalanine included. Only the CDR3 region is kept as DNA, spanning 45 bases read in frame from base 1. The germline V gene supplies CDR1 MDHEN and CDR2 SYDVKM. Trimmed from V: 4 bases; trimmed from J: 6 bases; junction bases lacking a gene match: 7. This clonotype was counted a few times. The clone's antigen remains unknown. The input lacks base qualities; no much larger clone sits a single base away. The chain links TRBV28 with TRBJ2-2; 8 bases in the junction line up with TRBD1. Sequenced sample: peripheral blood or thyroid tissue (not recorded which). The sequence derives from an adult woman with Graves' disease, either hyperthyroidism or ophthalmopathy (not recorded which). DNA sequence: TGTGCCAGCAGTTCGCCGGGACAGGTGGCCGGGGAGCTGTTTTTT. Its amino acids are CASSSPGQVAGELFF.